One and the same sample provided the 32 T cell receptor beta chains below, sequenced in a study of blood T cell repertoires in COVID-19. Generated by immunoSEQ multiplex PCR, the TCRdb table keeps only in-frame clones and is missing some. Of roughly 100,000 clones in the sample, approximately 80% were seen once. Source material: peripheral blood. These receptors all come from a human donor in a cohort sampled during active or convalescent COVID-19.

V usage is TRBV9 and J usage is TRBJ1-5; D gene ambiguous. The CDR3 is made up of 14 amino acids. CDR1 and CDR2 (germline): SGDLS, YYNGEE. Trimming removed 0 bases at V and 9 bases at J, with 13 bases between. The DNA of the CDR3 is TGTGCCAGCAGCGTAGCCCCTAGAGGGAGGCCCCAGCATTTT. Its translation is CASSVAPRGRPQHF.

V usage is TRBV9 and J usage is TRBJ2-7; 10 positions match TRBD1. J was trimmed by 6 bases and V by 2 bases; bases with no gene match: 5. Germline values: CDR1 SGDLS, CDR2 YYNGEE. The CDR3 is made up of 14 amino acids. CDR3: CASSVGDRGLEQYF. For the CDR3, the DNA is TGTGCCAGCAGCGTGGGGGACAGGGGTCTCGAGCAGTACTTC.

Worth noting for this clone: Other DNA sequences of this sample code for an identical CDR3. This chain connects TRBV27 to TRBJ1-2; possibly TRBD1 for D (6 bases). Deletions cut 4 bases from V and 2 bases from J, with 11 bases between. The CDR3 contains 14 residues. Germline assignment: CDR1 MNHEY and CDR2 SMNVEV (reference sequence). DNA of the CDR3: TGTGCCAGCAGTTCCCTCCAGGGGAACTATGGCTACACCTTC. Protein product: CASSSLQGNYGYTF.

J is TRBJ2-1 and V is TRBV5-1; 13 bases match TRBD2. The CDR3 runs to 19 residues. The trim removed 4 bases at V and 0 bases at J, leaving 10 bases unmatched. Germline loops: CDR1 SGHRS, CDR2 YFSETQ. The CDR3 DNA follows: TGCGCCAGCAGCCTACGCTACACTAGCGGGGGGGTCTCCTACAATGAGCAGTTCTTC. This sequence encodes CASSLRYTSGGVSYNEQFF.

V and J are TRBV6-6 and TRBJ2-2, with 9 bases matching TRBD1. The CDR3 totals 16 residues. J gave up 4 bases and V 4 bases, and 7 bases lay outside the gene matches. CDR1 is MNHNY, CDR2 SVGAGI, per germline (reference sequence). The CDR3 loop reads CASSSDRGSSTGELFF. CDR3 DNA: TGTGCCAGCAGTTCGGACAGGGGATCGAGCACCGGGGAGCTGTTTTTT.

This sequence joins TRBV9 and TRBJ2-6; D is uncertain. Deletions cut 3 bases from V and 2 bases from J, with 15 bases between. The CDR3 runs 17 residues. Germline CDR1 is SGDLS and CDR2 is YYNGEE. The CDR3 DNA reads TGTGCCAGCAGCGCGACTTTGGAGCCCGCTGGGGCCAACGTCCTGACTTTC. Protein: CASSATLEPAGANVLTF.

The rearrangement uses TRBV4-1 and TRBJ2-3; 11 nucleotides line up with TRBD2. Germline-derived CDR1 and CDR2 are MGHRA and YSYEKL. V trimming: 2 bases; J trimming: 2 bases; junction bases outside the gene matches: 6. This CDR3 spans 17 amino acids. The CDR3 sequence: CASSQSGLAGYTDTQYF. The CDR3 nucleotides are TGCGCCAGCAGCCAATCCGGACTAGCGGGCTACACAGATACGCAGTATTTT.

This chain joins TRBV5-4 and TRBJ1-2, with D unclear. The V end lost 4 bases, the J end lost 4 bases, and 17 bases lay between the germline ends. The germline gives CDR1 SGHNT, CDR2 YYREEE (reference sequence). This CDR3 has 15 amino acids. CDR3 DNA sequence: TGTGCCAGCAGCCCCGACACACAACCGACCTATGGCTACACCTTC. Amino acid sequence: CASSPDTQPTYGYTF.

The chain couples TRBV5-1 to TRBJ2-7; D uncertain. CDR1 and CDR2 (germline): SGHRS, YFSETQ. The CDR3 is 17 amino acids. V was pared by 0 bases and J by 4 bases, with 20 bases between. DNA of the CDR3: TGCGCCAGCAGCTTGGCGGGTGGCCAGTCCGCCCAGTACGAGCAGTACTTC. It codes for CASSLAGGQSAQYEQYF.

The chain couples TRBV5-6 to TRBJ2-5, with D possibly being TRBD1 (5 bases). The CDR3 totals 12 residues. CDR1 is SGHDT and CDR2 is YYEEEE in the germline V gene. Trimming shortened V by 2 bases and J by 5 bases, and 7 bases separated the two germline ends. The CDR3 protein is CASSFQGETQYF. In DNA form, the CDR3 reads TGTGCCAGCAGCTTTCAGGGCGAGACCCAGTACTTC.

The rearrangement uses TRBV9 and TRBJ1-1; possible D gene TRBD1, 6 bases. Trimming removed 3 bases at V and 1 base at J, with 10 bases between. This CDR3 comprises 14 residues. Germline lookup yields CDR1 SGDLS and CDR2 YYNGEE. The CDR3 nucleotides read TGTGCCAGCAGCGCCCGGGGACAGAACACTGAAGCTTTCTTT. Protein product: CASSARGQNTEAFF.

This rearrangement joins TRBV6-5 to TRBJ2-2, with D possibly matching TRBD1 (6 bases). CDR3 size: 13 residues. Germline CDR1 reads MNHEY; CDR2 reads SVGAGI. CDR3 amino acids: CALDRANTGELFF. For the CDR3, the DNA is TGTGCTCTGGACAGAGCGAACACCGGGGAGCTGTTTTTT.

The chain recombines TRBV27 with TRBJ1-6; D not certain. This CDR3 is 13 amino acids long. V gave up 6 bases and J gave up 9 bases, with 12 bases separating them. The germline gives CDR1 MNHEY, CDR2 SMNVEV (reference sequence). The CDR3 is CASSLRFGSPLHF. CDR3 in DNA: TGTGCCAGCAGCCTTCGTTTCGGTTCACCCCTCCACTTT.

The chain uses TRBV15 and TRBJ1-1; the D gene is possibly TRBD1 (5 bases). CDR1 and CDR2 from the germline V gene are LNHNV and YYDKDF (reference sequence). The CDR3 extends over 13 amino acids. V was cut by 3 bases and J by 5 bases, with 10 bases left in between. The CDR3: CATSSSGGTEAFF. DNA of the CDR3: TGTGCCACCAGCAGTTCCGGGGGAACTGAAGCTTTCTTT.

This chain links TRBV9 with TRBJ1-3; D may be TRBD1 (5 bases). V gave up 0 bases and J gave up 0 bases, with 13 bases separating them. There are 17 residues in the CDR3. Per germline, CDR1 SGDLS and CDR2 YYNGEE. The CDR3: CASSVGQQLSSGNTIYF. The DNA of the CDR3 is TGTGCCAGCAGCGTAGGACAGCAACTATCCTCTGGAAACACCATATATTTT.

The chain is built from TRBV18 and TRBJ1-2; weak D call: TRBD1 (6 bases). The V gene's germline CDR1 is KGHSH and CDR2 LQKENI. Trimming removed 0 bases from V and 8 bases from J, with 22 bases in between. This CDR3 has 17 amino acids. The DNA of the CDR3 is TGTGCCAGCTCACCACCCCAGGGGTTGTCCCGTCGGCCGGGCTACACCTTC. Translation gives CASSPPQGLSRRPGYTF.

The V and J genes are TRBV5-1 and TRBJ2-1; 8 nucleotides match TRBD1. The germline CDR1 and CDR2 sequences are SGHRS and YFSETQ. V lost 3 bases, J lost 8 bases, and 10 bases stayed unmatched. This CDR3 is built from 15 residues. The CDR3 loop reads CASSSDRAGLDEQFF. The CDR3 DNA is TGCGCCAGCAGCTCGGACAGGGCGGGCTTGGATGAGCAGTTCTTC.

The CDR3 region has the DNA TGTGCCAGCAGTTTTCGGGAGAATCAGCCCCAGCATTTT. This encodes CASSFRENQPQHF. The chain recombines TRBV28 with TRBJ1-5; D ambiguous. CDR1 MDHEN and CDR2 SYDVKM come from the germline V gene. Trimming cost V 3 bases and J 4 bases, with 7 bases left between them. This CDR3 contains 13 residues.

This chain uses TRBV14 with TRBJ2-1, with TRBD1 matching over 8 bases. The V gene end was trimmed by 5 bases and the J gene end by 0 bases; junction bases not matched to a gene: 6. The CDR3 runs to 16 residues. CDR1 is SGHDN, CDR2 FVKESK, per germline. CDR3 region: CASSISTGGSYNEQFF. The CDR3 DNA sequence: TGTGCCAGCAGCATAAGCACAGGGGGCTCCTACAATGAGCAGTTCTTC.

This clone was seen at least ten times. The V call is TRBV2, the J call TRBJ1-5; TRBD1 agrees at 10 bases. CDR1 and CDR2 from the germline V gene are SNHLY and FYNNEI. CDR3 size: 13 residues. The V and J ends lost 7 bases and 6 bases, in that order; junction bases with no gene match: 3. CDR3 coding DNA: TGTGCCAGCACCGGACAGGGGGTTCAGCCCCAGCATTTT. Translation: CASTGQGVQPQHF.

The chain combines TRBV3-1 (or the pseudogene TRBV3-2) with TRBJ2-7; 7 bases line up with TRBD1. J lost 4 bases, V lost 4 bases, and 16 bases had no gene match. CDR1 is LGHDT and CDR2 is YNNKEL in the germline V gene (reference sequence). The CDR3 is 17 amino acids. The CDR3 DNA sequence: TGTGCCAGCAGCCGACCCGCCGGACAGGTGAGCCGATACGAGCAGTACTTC. It is translated as CASSRPAGQVSRYEQYF.

The rearrangement links TRBV28 to TRBJ1-4; 7 bases agree with TRBD1. V lost 4 bases, J lost 5 bases, and 13 bases stayed unmatched. Germline V gene lookup returns CDR1 MDHEN and CDR2 SYDVKM. The CDR3 loop spans 17 amino acids. CDR3 coding DNA: TGTGCCAGCAGTTGGACGATCGGACAGGACGAAAATGAAAAACTGTTTTTT. Translating it yields CASSWTIGQDENEKLFF.

The chain combines TRBV4-3 with TRBJ1-5; the D gene is possibly TRBD1 (6 bases). CDR1 is LGHNA and CDR2 is YSLEER in the germline V gene. The CDR3 runs to 16 residues. The V gene lost 0 bases and the J gene lost 9 bases, with 18 bases spanning the gap. CDR3 DNA sequence: TGCGCCAGCAGCCAAGACCTGTTCACCAGGGGCCTGCCCCAGCATTTT. Translation: CASSQDLFTRGLPQHF.

This sequence joins TRBV7-2 and TRBJ1-1; D perhaps matches TRBD1 (6 bases). The germline V gene has CDR1 SGHTA and CDR2 FQGNSA. This CDR3 has 16 residues. Trimming cost V 1 base and J 0 bases, with 12 bases left between them. The CDR3 reads CASSLGPGQMNTEAFF. CDR3 in DNA: TGTGCCAGCAGCTTAGGTCCCGGACAGATGAACACTGAAGCTTTCTTT.

This clone occurred a few times. V usage is TRBV27 and J usage is TRBJ1-2, with TRBD1 matching over 8 bases. Germline trimming cut 6 bases from V and 5 bases from J; bases unmatched to any gene: 8. Looked up from germline, CDR1 is MNHEY and CDR2 is SMNVEV (reference sequence). The CDR3 spans 14 residues. In nucleotides, the CDR3 is TGTGCCAGCAGCCCAAATGGACAGGGTTATGGCTACACCTTC. This encodes CASSPNGQGYGYTF.

This chain connects TRBV28 to TRBJ1-6, with D maybe TRBD1 (6 bases). From germline, CDR1 is MDHEN and CDR2 SYDVKM. Trimming took off 5 bases at V and 4 bases at J, with 12 bases between the two ends. This CDR3 contains 15 residues. CDR3 protein: CASSKPGQYNSPLHF. The DNA for the CDR3 is TGTGCCAGCAGTAAACCGGGACAATATAATTCACCCCTCCACTTT.

The CDR3 is CASSSSGTYEQYF. The CDR3 nucleotides are TGTGCCAGCTCATCTAGCGGAACCTACGAGCAGTACTTC. This chain links TRBV2 with TRBJ2-7, with 7 bases fitting TRBD2. Germline trimming cut 8 bases from V and 2 bases from J; bases unmatched to any gene: 6. Germline CDR1 is SNHLY and CDR2 is FYNNEI. The CDR3 has 13 residues. Full variable domain (rest looked up from reference TRBV2 and TRBJ2-7): EPEVTQTPSHQVTQMGQEVILRCVPISNHLYFYWYRQILGQKVEFLVSFYNNEISEKSEIFDDQFSVERPDGSNFTLKIRSTKLEDSAMYFCASSSSGTYEQYFGPGTRLTVT.

The rearrangement joins TRBV19 to TRBJ1-6, with TRBD1 matching over 8 bases. This CDR3 comprises 14 residues. Germline trimming cut 4 bases from V and 8 bases from J; bases unmatched to any gene: 4. Germline V gene data show CDR1 as LNHDA and CDR2 as SQIVND (reference sequence). The CDR3 DNA follows: TGTGCCAGTAGTACCGGGACAGGAGATTCACCCCTCCACTTT. Its protein is CASSTGTGDSPLHF.

CDR3 protein: CASSLLSVYYGYTF. DNA for the CDR3: TGTGCCAGCAGCTTACTCAGCGTCTACTATGGCTACACCTTC. J is TRBJ1-2 and V is TRBV7-9, with unresolved D. Germline CDR1 is SEHNR and CDR2 is FQNEAQ (reference sequence). The CDR3 consists of 14 residues. V lost 2 bases and J 3 bases, leaving 10 bases between the germline ends.

This clone came up once. The CDR3 sequence is CASSIREGATAFF. Here the CDR3 DNA reads TGTGCCAGTAGTATTCGTGAGGGGGCGACAGCTTTCTTT. The rearrangement links TRBV19 to TRBJ1-1, with 7 nucleotides matching TRBD1. The CDR3 runs 13 residues. V was pared by 3 bases and J by 10 bases, with 8 bases of the junction left unmatched. Germline V gene lookup returns CDR1 LNHDA and CDR2 SQIVND (reference sequence).

This rearrangement joins TRBV6-4 to TRBJ2-7; 9 bases map to TRBD1. The CDR3 totals 13 residues. J gave up 6 bases and V 6 bases, and 6 bases lay outside the gene matches. Germline CDR1 is MRHNA and CDR2 is SNTAGT. CDR3 sequence reads: CASSPGQGFEQYF. The CDR3 nucleotides read TGTGCCAGCAGCCCGGGACAGGGCTTCGAGCAGTACTTC.

This clone has just a few counts. This chain links TRBV4-2 with TRBJ2-5; D is perhaps TRBD2 (7 bases). CDR1 and CDR2 (germline): LGHNA, YNFKEQ. The CDR3 extends over 14 amino acids. The ends were cut back, 6 bases at V and 4 bases at J, with 15 bases in the middle. CDR3 bases: TGTGCCAGCAGTTTGGGGGGGGCGGGAGAGACCCAGTACTTC. Its protein product is CASSLGGAGETQYF.